This T cell receptor (beta chain) stems from a study of T cells in localized non-small cell lung cancer. Clones were read by immunoSEQ multiplex PCR, and TCRdb kept only the in-frame ones, dropping some. The sample has around 64,000 clones; 75% to 85% are singletons. Points on this clone: The antigen remains undetermined.

J lost 13 bases, V lost 5 bases, and 9 bases had no gene match. CDR1 is SNHLY, CDR2 FYNNEI, per germline. The CDR3 totals 14 residues. The study, taken as a whole, reports: Highest T cell clonality was seen in uninvolved adjacent lung, surpassing that measured in tumor. Paired adjacent lung recovered a median around 62 of the top 100 tumor clones. Higher blood T cell density went with longer overall survival. The study sequenced only one region of the tumor. As a result, intratumor heterogeneity could not be excluded and remains possible.

The sequences come from PBMCs, collected before any cancer treatment. This sequence joins TRBV2 and TRBJ2-1; 12 bases align to TRBD2. The sequence was obtained from a man aged 35-75 years with stage II lung adenocarcinoma. Here the CDR3 DNA reads TGTGCCAGCAGTTCCGGGACTAGCGGGCGGGATCAGTTCTTC. Translating gives CASSSGTSGRDQFF.